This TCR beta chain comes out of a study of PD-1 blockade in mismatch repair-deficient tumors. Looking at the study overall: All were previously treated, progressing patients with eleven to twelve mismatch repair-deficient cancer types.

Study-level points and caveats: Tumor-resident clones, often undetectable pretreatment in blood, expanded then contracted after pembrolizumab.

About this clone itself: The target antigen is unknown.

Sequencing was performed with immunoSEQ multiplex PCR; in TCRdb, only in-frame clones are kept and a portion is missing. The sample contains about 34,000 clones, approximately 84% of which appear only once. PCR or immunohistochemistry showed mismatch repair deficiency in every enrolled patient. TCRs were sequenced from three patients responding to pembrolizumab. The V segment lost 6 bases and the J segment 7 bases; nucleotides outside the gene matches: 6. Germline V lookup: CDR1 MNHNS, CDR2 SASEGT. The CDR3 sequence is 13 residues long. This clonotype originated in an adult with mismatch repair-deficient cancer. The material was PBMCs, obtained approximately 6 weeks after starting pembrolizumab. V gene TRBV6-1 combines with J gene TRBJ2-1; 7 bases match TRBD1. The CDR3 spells CASSDTGANEQFF. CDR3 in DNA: TGTGCCAGCAGCGATACAGGGGCAAATGAGCAGTTCTTC.